This TCR beta chain was identified in a study of blood T cell repertoires in COVID-19. Whole-study context: Donors in the United States, Italy and Spain gave samples during acute or convalescent COVID-19.

Authors' analysis steps: Cell counts per sample came from amplifying reference gene primers. Data came from immunoSEQ multiplex PCR; TCRdb stores just in-frame clones and leaves some out. Clone size and V and J calls were adopted from that table, with D and trimming inferred from the DNA. The repertoire holds under 250,000 clones, with 88% as singletons. Trimming cost V 3 bases and J 4 bases, with 10 bases left between them. This CDR3 contains 15 residues. CDR1 and CDR2 (germline): SNHLY, FYNNEI. The sample was peripheral blood. This chain links TRBV2 with TRBJ2-6; D is ambiguous. The clonotype originates from a man in his fifties or sixties with COVID-19, enrolled during active disease. The CDR3 here is CASSDWANGANVLTF. CDR3 sequence (DNA): TGTGCCAGCAGTGATTGGGCCAACGGGGCCAACGTCCTGACTTTC.